This entry lists 20 T cell receptor beta chains sequenced from one sample in a study of T cell responses to AZD1222 COVID-19 vaccine. Produced via immunoSEQ multiplex PCR; TCRdb's table is partial and in-frame only. The table includes around 180,000 clones, around 90% detected once. The input for sequencing was peripheral blood, taken on day 0 of AZD1222 vaccination. These receptor sequences come from an adult in good health.

V and J are TRBV6-5 and TRBJ1-6; TRBD1 matches 7 bases. The CDR3 extends over 15 amino acids. Germline V gene data show CDR1 as MNHEY and CDR2 as SVGAGI. V was clipped by 4 bases and J by 4 bases; unmatched bases: 4. The CDR3 nucleotides read TGTGCCAGCAGTTTCTCAGGGGGATATAATTCACCCCTCCACTTT. Its translation is CASSFSGGYNSPLHF.

The chain is built from TRBV10-2 and TRBJ2-2; D ambiguous. Germline lookup yields CDR1 WSHSY and CDR2 SAAADI. The V and J ends lost 0 bases and 5 bases respectively, with 7 bases between them. The CDR3 extends over 14 amino acids. Here the CDR3 reads CASSESSRTGELFF. The CDR3 coding sequence is TGCGCCAGCAGTGAGTCGTCGAGAACCGGGGAGCTGTTTTTT.

The chain uses TRBV21-1 and TRBJ2-7; the table gives TRBD2 as D, unverified against the DNA. TRBV21-1 is annotated as a pseudogene. This CDR3 is 15 amino acids long. CDR3 sequence reads: CASSGLTSGRRQQYF. In DNA form, the CDR3 reads TGTGCCAGCTCGGGATTGACTAGCGGGAGGAGACAGCAGTACTTC.

The V and J genes are TRBV5-6 and TRBJ2-1, with 11 bases lining up with TRBD2. V shed 3 bases, J shed 6 bases, and the junction held 11 bases outside the gene matches. The CDR3 is 17 residues long. Per germline, CDR1 SGHDT and CDR2 YYEEEE. CDR3 sequence: CASSSPRLAGGANEQFF. CDR3 nucleotides: TGTGCCAGCAGCTCCCCGCGTCTAGCGGGAGGAGCCAATGAGCAGTTCTTC.

This clone is a singleton in its sample. The CDR3 DNA reads as TGTGCCAGCGGATGGGCCCGGGCTGGGGGTCAGCCCCAGCATTTT. As protein: CASGWARAGGQPQHF. The chain carries TRBV2 and TRBJ1-5; D perhaps matches TRBD1 (5 bases). The V gene's germline CDR1 is SNHLY and CDR2 FYNNEI. V was trimmed by 8 bases and J by 6 bases, leaving 20 bases between them. CDR3 size: 15 residues.

The V and J genes are TRBV18 and TRBJ1-6, with D possibly matching TRBD1 (6 bases). This CDR3 region has 14 residues. V was trimmed by 6 bases and J by 8 bases, leaving 14 bases between them. Germline V gene data show CDR1 as KGHSH and CDR2 as LQKENI. This CDR3 reads CASSSTPGDSPLHF. The DNA of the CDR3 is TGTGCCAGCTCGTCCACGCCAGGGGATTCACCCCTCCACTTT.

The J gene is TRBJ2-7, the V gene TRBV15, with 8 bases fitting TRBD1. The CDR3 is 16 amino acids. Germline CDR1 LNHNV, CDR2 YYDKDF (reference sequence). V was clipped by 3 bases and J by 0 bases; unmatched bases: 7. The chain's CDR3 is CATSSFSGTGSYEQYF. CDR3 in DNA: TGTGCCACCAGCAGCTTCTCCGGGACAGGCTCCTACGAGCAGTACTTC.

Only one count was recorded for this clone. This rearrangement joins TRBV4-2 to TRBJ2-7; no clear D gene. CDR3 length: 14 residues. With 1 base removed from V and 3 bases from J, the gap between germline ends came to 10 bases. From germline, CDR1 is LGHNA and CDR2 YNFKEQ. This CDR3 is CASSQVHDGYEQYF. CDR3 bases: TGTGCCAGCAGCCAAGTTCACGACGGCTACGAGCAGTACTTC.

The rearrangement links TRBV5-1 to TRBJ1-5, with 10 bases that match TRBD1. The CDR3 consists of 15 residues. Trimming cost V 3 bases and J 4 bases; bases outside gene matches: 4. Germline-derived CDR1 and CDR2 are SGHRS and YFSETQ. The CDR3, as DNA: TGCGCCAGCAGCTCTGGGACAGGGGCGAATCAGCCCCAGCATTTT. This translates into CASSSGTGANQPQHF.

The rearrangement links TRBV28 to TRBJ1-6; D possibly corresponds to TRBD1 (5 bases). Trimming shortened V by 2 bases and J by 0 bases, and 14 bases separated the two germline ends. This CDR3 has 18 residues. The germline V gene encodes CDR1 MDHEN and CDR2 SYDVKM. The CDR3 loop is CASSLPGTVSSYNSPLHF. CDR3 sequence (DNA): TGTGCCAGCAGTTTACCTGGGACGGTGAGCTCCTATAATTCACCCCTCCACTTT.

The chain joins TRBV7-8 to TRBJ2-7, with D maybe TRBD1 (5 bases). Deletions cut 3 bases from V and 3 bases from J, with 15 bases between. Per the germline V gene, CDR1 is SGHVS and CDR2 is FQNEAQ. This CDR3 is built from 15 residues. CDR3 sequence: CASSLFEGAIYEQYF. The CDR3 bases are TGTGCCAGCAGCTTGTTCGAAGGGGCTATCTACGAGCAGTACTTC.

V gene TRBV3-1 (or the pseudogene TRBV3-2) combines with J gene TRBJ1-3; the D gene is possibly TRBD1 (5 bases). The CDR3 runs to 15 residues. CDR1 and CDR2 from the germline V gene are LGHDT and YNNKEL (reference sequence). Trimming took 1 base from V and 3 from J, leaving 10 bases between them. CDR3 nucleotide sequence: TGTGCCAGCAGCCAAGGGGCAGGGCTTGGAAACACCATATATTTT. It encodes CASSQGAGLGNTIYF.

The chain carries TRBV6-5 and TRBJ1-3; D gene unclear. Germline CDR1 and CDR2: MNHEY and SVGAGI. Trimming cost V 5 bases and J 0 bases, with 5 bases left between them. The CDR3 contains 13 residues. CDR3 in amino acids: CASSPYSGNTIYF. The CDR3 DNA sequence: TGTGCCAGCAGTCCGTACTCTGGAAACACCATATATTTT.

The V and J genes are TRBV7-3 and TRBJ2-7, with 11 bases that match TRBD2. The length of the CDR3 is 14 residues. V lost 5 bases to trimming and J lost 6 bases; unmatched junction nucleotides: 6. Germline V gene data show CDR1 as SGHTA and CDR2 as FQGTGA. The CDR3 coding sequence is TGTGCCAGCAGCCTTAGCGGGAGGGCGAGCGAGCAGTACTTC. Protein: CASSLSGRASEQYF. Full variable domain (outside the CDR3, taken from reference TRBV7-3 and TRBJ2-7): GAGVSQTPSNKVTEKGKYVELRCDPISGHTALYWYRQSLGQGPEFLIYFQGTGAADDSGLPNDRFFAVRPEGSVSTLKIQRTERGDSAVYLCASSLSGRASEQYFGPGTRLTVT.

This clone was detected only once. The J gene is TRBJ1-2, the V gene TRBV5-6; D is unresolved. CDR1 and CDR2 (germline): SGHDT, YYEEEE. This CDR3 is built from 15 residues. V was trimmed by 0 bases and J by 3 bases, leaving 12 bases between them. CDR3 DNA: TGTGCCAGCAGCTTGGGGTTCTCGGATTACTATGGCTACACCTTC. It is translated as CASSLGFSDYYGYTF.

V usage is TRBV6-5 and J usage is TRBJ1-4, with 10 positions matching TRBD1. The CDR3 is 15 amino acids. With 2 bases clipped from V and 6 bases from J, the junction kept 3 bases outside the gene matches. Germline CDR1 MNHEY, CDR2 SVGAGI. The CDR3 is CASSYGGQGYEKLFF. In nucleotides, the CDR3 is TGTGCCAGCAGTTACGGGGGACAGGGGTATGAAAAACTGTTTTTT.

The chain is built from TRBV27 and TRBJ1-1; D unclear. Germline V gene sequence: CDR1 MNHEY, CDR2 SMNVEV (reference sequence). The germline V and J ends were trimmed by 6 bases and 1 base, with 12 bases remaining between them. This CDR3 comprises 14 residues. CDR3: CASRATDQNTEAFF. In DNA form, the CDR3 reads TGTGCCAGCAGAGCGACCGACCAGAACACTGAAGCTTTCTTT.

V gene TRBV5-1 combines with J gene TRBJ2-7; 9 bases agree with TRBD1. The CDR3 spans 14 residues. CDR1 SGHRS and CDR2 YFSETQ come from the germline V gene. Trimming cost V 3 bases and J 4 bases; bases outside gene matches: 5. This CDR3 is CASSSQGAEYEQYF. The CDR3 DNA follows: TGCGCCAGCAGCTCACAGGGGGCGGAGTACGAGCAGTACTTC.

The chain employs TRBV2 and TRBJ1-5, with D possibly matching TRBD1 (5 bases). Germline-derived CDR1 and CDR2 are SNHLY and FYNNEI. V lost 1 base to trimming and J lost 4 bases, with 14 bases between them. The CDR3 is made up of 16 amino acids. CDR3 in DNA: TGTGCCAGCAGTGAAGGGGGGAGGGTCATGAATCAGCCCCAGCATTTT. Translating it yields CASSEGGRVMNQPQHF.

The chain recombines TRBV5-4 with TRBJ2-7, with a possible D match to TRBD2 (6 bases). CDR1 SGHNT and CDR2 YYREEE come from the germline V gene (reference sequence). Trimming removed 7 bases at V and 1 base at J, with 18 bases between. The CDR3 has 15 residues. The CDR3 loop is CASGKAGSNSYEQYF. As DNA, the CDR3 is TGTGCCAGCGGGAAGGCGGGGAGTAATTCCTACGAGCAGTACTTC.